A single sample is the source of the 12 T cell receptor beta chains below, sequenced in a study of cytomegalovirus exposure and HLA in healthy donors. Generated by immunoSEQ multiplex PCR, the TCRdb table keeps only in-frame clones and is missing some. The table has about 130,000 clones, around 92% seen once. The sequenced material came from PBMCs. The receptors originated from a man aged 25-45 years in good health and CMV-seronegative.

This clone was counted only a few times. The V gene is TRBV25-1, the J gene TRBJ1-6, with D possibly TRBD1 on 6 matching bases. Looked up from germline, CDR1 is MGHDK and CDR2 is SYGVNS. This CDR3 region has 13 residues. Trimming stripped 7 bases from V and 7 bases from J, with 11 bases between. The CDR3 bases are TGTGCCAGCACCAGGGGAAGGAATTCACCCCTCCACTTT. This translates into CASTRGRNSPLHF.

The chain recombines TRBV12-2 with TRBJ2-2; the D call in the table, TRBD1, was not verified against the DNA. TRBV12-2 is flagged as a pseudogene. The CDR3 runs 22 residues. The CDR3 here is CASRLAPRDRVGWGQNTGELFF. In nucleotides, the CDR3 is TGTGCAAGTCGCTTAGCACCGAGGGACAGGGTTGGATGGGGCCAGAACACCGGGGAGCTGTTTTTT.

The V and J genes are TRBV6-1 and TRBJ1-5; a weak D match, TRBD1 (6 bases). V lost 7 bases to trimming and J lost 5 bases, with 15 bases between them. The germline CDR1 and CDR2 sequences are MNHNS and SASEGT. The length of the CDR3 is 14 residues. CDR3 coding DNA: TGTGCCAGCATCCAAAGTGGGGGCCATCAGCCCCAGCATTTT. Protein sequence: CASIQSGGHQPQHF.

V usage is TRBV21-1 and J usage is TRBJ2-5; the table's D gene call, TRBD1, was not cross checked with the DNA. TRBV21-1 is reported as a pseudogene. The CDR3 has 16 residues. CDR3 sequence reads: CASSKGGQGVGETQYF. The CDR3 DNA reads TGTGCCAGCAGCAAAGGGGGACAGGGGGTCGGAGAGACCCAGTACTTC.

The chain employs TRBV19 and TRBJ1-4; 7 nucleotides align to TRBD1. V dropped 5 bases and J dropped 5; count of bases not matched to a gene: 8. The CDR3 sequence is 15 residues long. Germline V gene sequence: CDR1 LNHDA, CDR2 SQIVND (reference sequence). The CDR3 here is CASSDPTGWNEKLFF. The CDR3, as DNA: TGTGCCAGTAGTGACCCGACAGGGTGGAATGAAAAACTGTTTTTT.

In DNA form, the CDR3 reads TGTGCCAGCAGCCCCAGACAGGGTACTGCGGGAAACACCATATATTTT. It specifies CASSPRQGTAGNTIYF. The V gene is TRBV7-6, the J gene TRBJ1-3; TRBD1 matches 7 bases. Germline assignment: CDR1 SGHVS and CDR2 FNYEAQ. The CDR3 runs 16 residues. With 5 bases clipped from V and 4 bases from J, the junction kept 11 bases outside the gene matches.

This clone appeared once. In the same sample, other DNA sequences code for this CDR3. J is TRBJ1-4 and V is TRBV15; no reliable D call. Trimming took 0 bases from V and 8 from J, leaving 10 bases between them. CDR3 length: 14 amino acids. Germline CDR1 is LNHNV and CDR2 is YYDKDF (reference sequence). CDR3 DNA sequence: TGTGCCACCAGCAGAGATGTAGCAAACGAAAAACTGTTTTTT. Protein: CATSRDVANEKLFF.

The chain uses TRBV29-1 and TRBJ2-3, with 8 bases fitting TRBD2. Per germline, CDR1 SQVTM and CDR2 ANQGSEA. The CDR3 loop spans 13 amino acids. After removal of 7 bases from V and 5 bases from J, the junction contained 8 bases not matched to a gene. The CDR3 protein is CSARGGSGDTQYF. The CDR3 DNA sequence: TGCAGCGCCCGGGGGGGCTCTGGAGATACGCAGTATTTT.

The genes are TRBV12-2 and TRBJ1-5; the listed D gene, TRBD1, was not tested against the DNA. TRBV12-2 is a known pseudogene. This CDR3 has 15 residues. The CDR3 region has the DNA TGTGCAAGTCGCCGCAGGGTTTGGAGCAATCAGCCCCAGCATTTT. Its protein is CASRRRVWSNQPQHF.

Regarding this clone: Within the sample, other DNA sequences also encode this same CDR3. The V gene is TRBV6-1, the J gene TRBJ1-5; D might be TRBD1 (5 bases). The V gene's germline CDR1 is MNHNS and CDR2 SASEGT. The CDR3 has 14 amino acids. V lost 4 bases and J 6 bases, leaving 13 bases between the germline ends. In nucleotides, the CDR3 is TGTGCCAGCAGTGGGAGGGAAGGGGTTCAGCCCCAGCATTTT. It specifies CASSGREGVQPQHF.

The V gene is TRBV25-1, the J gene TRBJ2-5; D gene uncertain. Trimming shortened V by 4 bases and J by 1 base, and 10 bases separated the two germline ends. CDR1 and CDR2 (germline): MGHDK, SYGVNS. There are 14 residues in the CDR3. The CDR3 here is CASSVVASQETQYF. CDR3 in DNA: TGTGCCAGCAGTGTGGTGGCTAGCCAAGAGACCCAGTACTTC. The full variable domain, completed using reference TRBV25-1 and TRBJ2-5, is EADIYQTPRYLVIGTGKKITLECSQTMGHDKMYWYQQDPGMELHLIHYSYGVNSTEKGDLSSESTVSRIRTEHFPLTLESARPSHTSQYLCASSVVASQETQYFGPGTRLLVL.

The chain links TRBV6-1 to TRBJ1-1; TRBD1 agrees at 7 bases. Unmatched junction bases numbered 15, after V lost 7 bases and J lost 13 bases. CDR1 is MNHNS, CDR2 SASEGT, per germline. CDR3 length: 13 residues. CDR3 nucleotides: TGTGCCAGCACCTCTCCAGTCGGGACAGTCGTTTTCTTT. This codes for CASTSPVGTVVFF.